This T cell receptor beta chain was sequenced in a study of memory CD4+ T cells and cytomegalovirus serostatus. About the research overall: Healthy Belgian adult donors included about 10 CMV-positive and some 24 CMV-negative people.

This clone was picked up a small number of times. The antigen remains unidentified. The sort gate was single viable CD3+CD4+CD8-CD45RO+ cells for memory CD4+ T cells. CMV serostatus came from serum IgG against pp150, pp28, p38, p52. Total CD4+ T cells were enriched by CD4 positive selection. Some clones are missing from TCRdb's copy, which holds only in-frame ones; the method was immunoSEQ multiplex PCR. The data hold 35,000 to 55,000 clones, with around 82% observed a single time. The CDR3 totals 14 residues. Germline assignment: CDR1 SNHLY and CDR2 FYNNEI. Trimming pared 7 bases from V and 0 bases from J, leaving 12 bases between. General study points: Of under 200 reported CMV TCRbeta sequences, around 62 were found in memory CD4+ repertoires.

The clonotype comes from an adult in good health and CMV-seronegative. Input material: memory CD4+ T cells from blood. The genes are TRBV2 and TRBJ1-2; a possible D gene is TRBD1 (6 bases). The CDR3 reads CASKGVLANYGYTF. The CDR3 DNA is TGTGCCAGCAAGGGGGTCCTCGCTAACTATGGCTACACCTTC.